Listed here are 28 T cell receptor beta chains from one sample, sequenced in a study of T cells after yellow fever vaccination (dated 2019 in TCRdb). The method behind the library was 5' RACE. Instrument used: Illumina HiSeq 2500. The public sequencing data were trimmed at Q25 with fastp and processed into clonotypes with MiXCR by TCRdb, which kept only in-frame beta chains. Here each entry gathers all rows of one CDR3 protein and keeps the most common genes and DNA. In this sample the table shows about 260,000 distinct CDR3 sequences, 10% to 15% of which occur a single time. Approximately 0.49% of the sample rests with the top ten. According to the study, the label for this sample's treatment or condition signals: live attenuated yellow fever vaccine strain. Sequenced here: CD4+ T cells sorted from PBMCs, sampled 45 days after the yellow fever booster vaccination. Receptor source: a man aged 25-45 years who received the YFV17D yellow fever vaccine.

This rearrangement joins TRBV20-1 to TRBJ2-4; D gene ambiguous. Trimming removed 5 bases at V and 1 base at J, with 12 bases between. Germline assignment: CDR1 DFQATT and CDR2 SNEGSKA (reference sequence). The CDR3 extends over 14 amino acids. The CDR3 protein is CSAYWSVAKNIQYF. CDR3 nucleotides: TGCAGTGCTTATTGGAGTGTGGCCAAAAACATTCAGTACTTC.

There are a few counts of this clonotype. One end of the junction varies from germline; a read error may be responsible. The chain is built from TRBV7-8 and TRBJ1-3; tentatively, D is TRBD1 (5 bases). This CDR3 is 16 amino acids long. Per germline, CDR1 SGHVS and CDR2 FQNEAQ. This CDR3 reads CASSIGSGGAGNTVYF. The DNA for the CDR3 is TGTGCCAGCAGCATTGGGTCCGGGGGAGCTGGAAACACCGTATATTTT.

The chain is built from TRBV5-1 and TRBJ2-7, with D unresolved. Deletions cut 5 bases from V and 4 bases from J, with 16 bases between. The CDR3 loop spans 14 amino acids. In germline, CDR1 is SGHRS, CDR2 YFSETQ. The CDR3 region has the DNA TGCGCCAGCAGGCCTGCGGTCCTCCCTTACGAGCAGTACTTC. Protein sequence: CASRPAVLPYEQYF.

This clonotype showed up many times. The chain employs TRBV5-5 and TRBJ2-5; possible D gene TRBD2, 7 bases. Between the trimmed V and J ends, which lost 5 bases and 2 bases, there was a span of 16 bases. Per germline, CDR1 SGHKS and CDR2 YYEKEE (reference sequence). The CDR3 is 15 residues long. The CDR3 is CASSPGEGRQETQYF. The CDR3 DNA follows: TGTGCCAGCAGTCCAGGGGAGGGACGACAAGAGACCCAGTACTTC.

For the CDR3, the DNA is TGCAGTGCTCGCCCAACCGGTAATAGCGGGAGGGCGTTTACAGATACGCAGTATTTT. Protein product: CSARPTGNSGRAFTDTQYF. The rearrangement uses TRBV20-1 and TRBJ2-3; 11 bases are shared with TRBD2. Germline assignment: CDR1 DFQATT and CDR2 SNEGSKA (reference sequence). The V segment lost 5 bases and the J segment 3 bases; nucleotides outside the gene matches: 19. This CDR3 has 19 amino acids.

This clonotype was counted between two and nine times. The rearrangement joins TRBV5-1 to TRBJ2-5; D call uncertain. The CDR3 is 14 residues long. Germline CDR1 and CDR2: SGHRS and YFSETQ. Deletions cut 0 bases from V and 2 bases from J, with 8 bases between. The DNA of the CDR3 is TGCGCCAGCAGCTTGGCCCAAACTCAAGAGACCCAGTACTTC. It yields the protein CASSLAQTQETQYF.

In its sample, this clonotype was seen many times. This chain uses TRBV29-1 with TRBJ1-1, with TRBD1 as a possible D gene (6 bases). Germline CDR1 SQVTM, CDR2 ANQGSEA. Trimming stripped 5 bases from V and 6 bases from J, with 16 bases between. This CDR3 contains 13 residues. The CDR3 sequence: CSVHRAYSAEAFF. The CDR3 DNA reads TGCAGCGTTCACAGGGCGTATAGCGCTGAAGCTTTCTTT.

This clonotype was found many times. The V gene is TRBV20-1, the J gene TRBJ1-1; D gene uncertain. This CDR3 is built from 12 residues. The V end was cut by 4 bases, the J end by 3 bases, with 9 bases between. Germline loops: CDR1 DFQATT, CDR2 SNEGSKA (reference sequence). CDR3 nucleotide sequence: TGCAGTGCTAAGCCGCGGCACACTGAAGCTTTCTTT. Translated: CSAKPRHTEAFF.

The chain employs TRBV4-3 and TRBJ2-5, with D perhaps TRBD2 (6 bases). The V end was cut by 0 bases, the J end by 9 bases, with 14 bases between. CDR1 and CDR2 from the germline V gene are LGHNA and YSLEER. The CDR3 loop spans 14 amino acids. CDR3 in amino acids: CASSQDLGLPPQYF. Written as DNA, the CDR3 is TGCGCCAGCAGCCAAGATCTGGGACTCCCCCCCCAGTACTTC.

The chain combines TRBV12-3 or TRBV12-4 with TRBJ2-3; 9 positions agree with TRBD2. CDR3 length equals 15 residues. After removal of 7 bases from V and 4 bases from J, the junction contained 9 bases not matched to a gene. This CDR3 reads CASTGLARWADTQYF. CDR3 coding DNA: TGTGCCAGCACCGGACTAGCGCGTTGGGCAGATACGCAGTATTTT.

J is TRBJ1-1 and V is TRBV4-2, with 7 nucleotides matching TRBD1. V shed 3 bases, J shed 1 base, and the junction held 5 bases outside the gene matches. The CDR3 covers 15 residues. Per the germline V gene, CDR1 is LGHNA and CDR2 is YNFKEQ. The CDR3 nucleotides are TGTGCCAGCAGCCAGGACGGGACAGAGAACACTGAAGCTTTCTTT. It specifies CASSQDGTENTEAFF.

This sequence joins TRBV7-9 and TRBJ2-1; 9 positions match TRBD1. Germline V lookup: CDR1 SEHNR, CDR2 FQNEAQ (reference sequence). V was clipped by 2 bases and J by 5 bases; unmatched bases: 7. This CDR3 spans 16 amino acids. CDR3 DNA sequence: TGTGCCAGCAGCTTACACAGGGGGCAAGGGGACAATGAGCAGTTCTTC. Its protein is CASSLHRGQGDNEQFF. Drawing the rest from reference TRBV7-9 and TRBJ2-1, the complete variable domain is DTGVSQNPRHKITKRGQNVTFRCDPISEHNRLYWYRQTLGQGPEFLTYFQNEAQLEKSRLLSDRFSAERPKGSFSTLEIQRTEQGDSAMYLCASSLHRGQGDNEQFFGPGTRLTVL.

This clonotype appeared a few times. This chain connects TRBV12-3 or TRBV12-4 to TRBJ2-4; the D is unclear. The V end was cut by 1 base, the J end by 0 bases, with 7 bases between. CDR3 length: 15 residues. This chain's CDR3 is CASSLDAVAKNIQYF. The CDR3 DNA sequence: TGTGCCAGCAGTTTAGACGCGGTAGCCAAAAACATTCAGTACTTC.

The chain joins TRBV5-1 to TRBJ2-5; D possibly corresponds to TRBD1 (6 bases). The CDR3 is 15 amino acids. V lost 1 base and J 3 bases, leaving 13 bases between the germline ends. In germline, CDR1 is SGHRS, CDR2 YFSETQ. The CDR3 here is CASSLTLRTEETQYF. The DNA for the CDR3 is TGCGCCAGCAGCTTGACCTTGAGGACAGAAGAGACCCAGTACTTC.

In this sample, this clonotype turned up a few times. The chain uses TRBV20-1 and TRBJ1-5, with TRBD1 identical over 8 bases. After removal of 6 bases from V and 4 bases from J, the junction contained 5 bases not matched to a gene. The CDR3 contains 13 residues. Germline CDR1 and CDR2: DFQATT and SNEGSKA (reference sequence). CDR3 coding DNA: TGCAGTGCAAGCGGACAGGGTAATCAGCCCCAGCATTTT. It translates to CSASGQGNQPQHF.

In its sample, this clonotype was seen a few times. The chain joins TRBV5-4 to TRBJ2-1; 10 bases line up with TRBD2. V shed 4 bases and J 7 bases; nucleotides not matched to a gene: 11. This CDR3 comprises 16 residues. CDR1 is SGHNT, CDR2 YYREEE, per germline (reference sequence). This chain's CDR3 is CASSGQREGSRNEQFF. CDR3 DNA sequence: TGTGCCAGCAGCGGCCAGCGGGAGGGGTCTAGGAATGAGCAGTTCTTC.

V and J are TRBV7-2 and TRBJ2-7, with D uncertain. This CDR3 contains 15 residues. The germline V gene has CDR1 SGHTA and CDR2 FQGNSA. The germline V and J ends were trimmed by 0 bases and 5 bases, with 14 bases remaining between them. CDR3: CASSLAPRLGHEQYF. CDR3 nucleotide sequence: TGTGCCAGCAGCTTAGCGCCCAGGCTAGGACACGAGCAGTACTTC.

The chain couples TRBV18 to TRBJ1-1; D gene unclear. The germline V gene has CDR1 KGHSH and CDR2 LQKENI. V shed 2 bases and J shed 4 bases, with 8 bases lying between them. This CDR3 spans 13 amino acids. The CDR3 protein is CASSPNGFTEAFF. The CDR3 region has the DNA TGTGCCAGCTCACCAAACGGGTTCACTGAAGCTTTCTTT.

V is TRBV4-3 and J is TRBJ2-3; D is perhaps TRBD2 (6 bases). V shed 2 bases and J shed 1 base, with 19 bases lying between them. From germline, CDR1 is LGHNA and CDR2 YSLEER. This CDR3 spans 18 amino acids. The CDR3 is CASSQRLSGGGGTDTQYF. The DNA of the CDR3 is TGCGCCAGCAGCCAACGGCTAAGCGGCGGAGGGGGCACAGATACGCAGTATTTT.

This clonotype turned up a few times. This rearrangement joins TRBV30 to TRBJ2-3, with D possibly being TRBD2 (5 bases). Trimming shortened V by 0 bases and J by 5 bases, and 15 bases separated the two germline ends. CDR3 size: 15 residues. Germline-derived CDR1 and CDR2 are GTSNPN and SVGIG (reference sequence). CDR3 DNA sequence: TGTGCCTGGAGTGTTGTGGCGGGTCCCCGAGATACGCAGTATTTT. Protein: CAWSVVAGPRDTQYF.

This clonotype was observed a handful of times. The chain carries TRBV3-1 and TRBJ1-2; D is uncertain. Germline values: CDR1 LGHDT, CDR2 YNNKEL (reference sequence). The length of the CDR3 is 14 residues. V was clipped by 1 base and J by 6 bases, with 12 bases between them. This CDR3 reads CASSQAARGDGYTF. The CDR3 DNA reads TGTGCCAGCAGCCAAGCTGCGAGAGGAGATGGCTACACCTTC.

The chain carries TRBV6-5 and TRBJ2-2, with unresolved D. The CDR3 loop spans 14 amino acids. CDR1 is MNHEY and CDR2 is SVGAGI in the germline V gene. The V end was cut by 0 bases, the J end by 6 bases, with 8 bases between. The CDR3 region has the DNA TGTGCCAGCAGTTACTCGAATGTTGCCGGGGAGCTGTTTTTT. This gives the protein CASSYSNVAGELFF.

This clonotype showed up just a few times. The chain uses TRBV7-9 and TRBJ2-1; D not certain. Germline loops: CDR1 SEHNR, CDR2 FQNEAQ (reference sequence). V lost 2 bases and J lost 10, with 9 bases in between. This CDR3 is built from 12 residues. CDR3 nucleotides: TGTGCCAGCAGCTTAATTCGCGACGAGCAGTTCTTC. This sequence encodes CASSLIRDEQFF.

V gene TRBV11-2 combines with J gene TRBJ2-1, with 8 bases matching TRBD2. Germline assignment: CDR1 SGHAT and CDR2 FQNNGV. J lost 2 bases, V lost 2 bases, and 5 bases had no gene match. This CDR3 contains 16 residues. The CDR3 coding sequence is TGTGCCAGCAGCTTACGAGCGGGAGCGACCTACAATGAGCAGTTCTTC. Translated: CASSLRAGATYNEQFF.

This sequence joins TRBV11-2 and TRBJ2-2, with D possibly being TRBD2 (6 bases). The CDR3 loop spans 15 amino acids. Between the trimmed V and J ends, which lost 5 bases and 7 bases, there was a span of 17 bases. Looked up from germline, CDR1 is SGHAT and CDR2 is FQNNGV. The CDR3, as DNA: TGTGCCAGCAGCGACGCGCAACTAGCTGTCGGGGAGCTGTTTTTT. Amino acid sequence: CASSDAQLAVGELFF.

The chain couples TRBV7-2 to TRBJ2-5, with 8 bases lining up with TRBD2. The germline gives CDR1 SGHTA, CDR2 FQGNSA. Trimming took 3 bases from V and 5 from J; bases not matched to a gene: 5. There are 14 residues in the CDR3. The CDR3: CASSLRGAVETQYF. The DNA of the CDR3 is TGTGCCAGCAGCTTGCGGGGGGCGGTGGAGACCCAGTACTTC.

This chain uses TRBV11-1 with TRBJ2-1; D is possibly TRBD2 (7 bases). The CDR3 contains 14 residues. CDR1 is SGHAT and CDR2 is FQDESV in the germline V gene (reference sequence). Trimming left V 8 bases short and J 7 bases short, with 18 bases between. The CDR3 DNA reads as TGTGCCAGCTCGCGGGGGCCTTCGGTTAATGAGCAGTTCTTC. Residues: CASSRGPSVNEQFF.

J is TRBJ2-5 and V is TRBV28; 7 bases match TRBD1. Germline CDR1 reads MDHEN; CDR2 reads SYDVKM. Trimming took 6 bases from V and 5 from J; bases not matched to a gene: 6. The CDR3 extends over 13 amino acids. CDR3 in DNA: TGTGCCAGCAGAAGACAGGGTCGGGAGACCCAGTACTTC. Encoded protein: CASRRQGRETQYF. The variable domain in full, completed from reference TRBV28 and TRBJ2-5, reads DVKVTQSSRYLVKRTGEKVFLECVQDMDHENMFWYRQDPGLGLRLIYFSYDVKMKEKGDIPEGYSVSREKKERFSLILESASTNQTSMYLCASRRQGRETQYFGPGTRLLVL.